This T cell receptor (beta chain) was documented in a study of blood T cell repertoires in COVID-19. Measured with immunoSEQ multiplex PCR; TCRdb has only the in-frame clones, and not every one. The sample shows tens of thousands of clones, 80% to 90% of them seen only once. The germline gives CDR1 MDHEN, CDR2 SYDVKM. With 2 bases removed from V and 4 bases from J, the gap between germline ends came to 9 bases. The CDR3 runs 13 residues. The sample taken for sequencing was peripheral blood. The V and J genes are TRBV28 and TRBJ2-7; unclear D gene. This TCR came from a man between 45 and 60 years old with active COVID-19. CDR3 nucleotide sequence: TGTGCCAGCAGTTTACCCCCAACTTACGAGCAGTACTTC. It yields the protein CASSLPPTYEQYF. Full variable domain (missing parts from reference TRBV28 and TRBJ2-7): DVKVTQSSRYLVKRTGEKVFLECVQDMDHENMFWYRQDPGLGLRLIYFSYDVKMKEKGDIPEGYSVSREKKERFSLILESASTNQTSMYLCASSLPPTYEQYFGPGTRLTVT.